Each of the 10 T cell receptor beta chains below was sequenced from the same sample in a study of T cell clonality in common variable immunodeficiency. Some clones are missing from TCRdb's copy, which holds only in-frame ones; the method was immunoSEQ multiplex PCR. Singletons are absent from the sample, which has tens of thousands of clones. Specimen: peripheral blood mononuclear cells. These receptor sequences come from a person between 18 and 75 years old in good health.

In its sample, this clone was seen many times. The DNA ends 3 residues before the CDR3 does, and the rest of the CDR3 is filled in from the germline J gene. The chain carries TRBV5-1 and TRBJ2-1, with 10 nucleotides matching TRBD2. From germline, CDR1 is SGHRS and CDR2 YFSETQ. V shed 2 bases, J shed 6 bases, and the junction held 5 bases outside the gene matches. The length of the CDR3 is 15 residues. The covered CDR3 bases are TGCGCCAGCAGCTTAGGAGCGGGAGGGCCCAATGAG. The encoded protein is CASSLGAGGPNE. The whole CDR3 sequence reads CASSLGAGGPNEQFF.

Remarks on this clone: Read data end 3 residues before the CDR3 end; the end is taken from the germline J gene. The genes are TRBV19 and TRBJ1-2; 8 nucleotides match TRBD1. The germline CDR1 and CDR2 sequences are LNHDA and SQIVND (reference sequence). V was clipped by 11 bases and J by 4 bases; unmatched bases: 15. The CDR3 is 15 residues long. The CDR3 is CAVNGQGDSPYGYTF. Incomplete CDR3 DNA: TGTGCCGTCAACGGACAGGGCGACTCTCCCTATGGC.

At least ten counts were recorded for this clone. From the germline J gene comes the end of the CDR3, since the read stops 3 residues before it. This chain links TRBV20-1 with TRBJ2-7, with 8 bases aligning to TRBD1. Per germline, CDR1 DFQATT and CDR2 SNEGSKA (reference sequence). Trimming at V came to 0 bases and at J to 3 bases, leaving 7 bases not matched to a gene. This CDR3 has 15 amino acids. The CDR3 here is CSARDSRGTGYEQYF. The part of the CDR3 DNA that was read is TGCAGTGCTAGAGATTCACGAGGGACAGGCTACGAG.

Ten or more counts support this clone. The sequenced fragment ends 3 residues before the CDR3 boundary, so the rest is inferred from the germline J gene. V gene TRBV5-1 combines with J gene TRBJ2-2, with D possibly matching TRBD2 (6 bases). This CDR3 has 16 residues. Germline CDR1 is SGHRS and CDR2 is YFSETQ. V lost 3 bases to trimming and J lost 0 bases, with 12 bases between them. CDR3: CASSSGGAANTGELFF. Incomplete CDR3 DNA: TGCGCCAGCAGCTCCGGGGGAGCAGCGAACACCGGGGAG.

This clone was seen many times. Coverage ceases 3 residues before the CDR3 finishes, and the germline J gene fills in the end. This chain links TRBV20-1 with TRBJ2-2; TRBD2 matches 13 bases. Per germline, CDR1 DFQATT and CDR2 SNEGSKA (reference sequence). With 3 bases clipped from V and 6 bases from J, the junction kept 7 bases outside the gene matches. This CDR3 comprises 16 residues. The part of the CDR3 DNA that was read is TGCAGTGCTAGTGAACCGGGACTAGCGGGATCCGGGGAG. It encodes CSASEPGLAGSGE. The full CDR3 is CSASEPGLAGSGELFF.

Ten or more counts support this clone. Sequencing ends 3 residues short of the CDR3 end; the germline J gene provides the rest. The chain links TRBV20-1 to TRBJ2-7, with D uncertain. The V gene lost 2 bases and the J gene lost 1 base, with 9 bases spanning the gap. The CDR3 consists of 13 residues. Germline CDR1 reads DFQATT; CDR2 reads SNEGSKA (reference sequence). The DNA read from the CDR3 is TGCAGTGCTAGATCCTCGTTTTCCTACGAG. It specifies CSARSSFSYE. The whole CDR3 is CSARSSFSYEQYF.

This clone was counted many times. From the germline J gene comes the end of the CDR3, since the read stops 3 residues before it. This chain links TRBV10-3 with TRBJ1-5, with TRBD1 identical over 8 bases. The CDR3 spans 17 residues. Germline CDR1 ENHRY, CDR2 SYGVKD. With V trimmed by 5 bases and J by 1 base, 10 bases remained unmatched. The covered CDR3 bases are TGTGCCATCAGTAAGGACAGGGAGGGGGACAGCAATCAGCCC. Translated, it gives CAISKDREGDSNQP. The whole CDR3 is CAISKDREGDSNQPQHF.

This clone was seen at least ten times. The CDR3 is cut off 3 residues early in the read; its end comes from the germline J gene. The V gene is TRBV20-1, the J gene TRBJ1-6; D unresolved. CDR1 is DFQATT, CDR2 SNEGSKA, per germline (reference sequence). Trimming cost V 4 bases and J 7 bases, with 11 bases left between them. The CDR3 runs 13 residues. The CDR3: CSAIRSRNSPLHF. Incomplete CDR3 DNA: TGCAGTGCTATCAGGAGTCGGAATTCACCC.

This clone was picked up many times. The read finishes 3 residues shy of the CDR3 end, and the germline J gene is used to complete it. This chain joins TRBV5-1 and TRBJ1-2; possibly TRBD1 for D (6 bases). The CDR3 spans 15 residues. The germline CDR1 and CDR2 sequences are SGHRS and YFSETQ. Trimming left V 2 bases short and J 6 bases short, with 17 bases between. The CDR3 sequence is CASSFVFQGRDGYTF. Partial CDR3 DNA: TGCGCCAGCAGCTTTGTTTTCCAGGGGCGCGATGGC. The full variable domain, with the rest looked up from reference TRBV5-1 and TRBJ1-2, is KAGVTQTPRYLIKTRGQQVTLSCSPISGHRSVSWYQQTPGQGLQFLFEYFSETQRNKGNFPGRFSGRQFSNSRSEMNVSTLELGDSALYLCASSFVFQGRDGYTFGSGTRLTVV.

This clone was detected many times. The read halts 3 residues ahead of the CDR3 end, with the missing end drawn from the germline J gene. This sequence joins TRBV5-1 and TRBJ1-3; D is uncertain. CDR3 length: 15 amino acids. The ends were cut back, 1 base at V and 0 bases at J, with 8 bases in the middle. Germline V gene sequence: CDR1 SGHRS, CDR2 YFSETQ. CDR3 DNA (partial): TGCGCCAGCAGCTTGAAGGGTGTCTCTGGAAACACC. Its protein is CASSLKGVSGNT. The entire CDR3 protein is CASSLKGVSGNTIYF.